Detailed here is one T cell receptor beta chain. The antigen remains undetermined. This entry is derived from a study of identical twins. Overall study findings and caveats: Modelling approaches yielded underestimates of out-of-frame TCR alpha sharing between monozygotic twins.

TCRdb reprocessed the 5' RACE reads via MiXCR and lists one record per CDR3 protein. Of roughly 540,000 distinct CDR3 sequences listed, under 25% are singletons. V was cut by 6 bases and J by 4 bases, with 7 bases left in between. The V gene's germline CDR1 is ENHRY and CDR2 SYGVKD. CDR3 length: 13 amino acids. These sequences were also reported in another study, on T cells expressing NK-cell markers. From that paper: It was sorted CD3+CD56+NKG2C+, CD3+CD56+NKG2C- and CD3+CD56-NKG2C+ T cells that supplied the TCR beta repertoires.

Specimen: CD4+ T cells sorted from blood. The receptor was isolated from a woman aged 18-35 years in good health. The chain employs TRBV10-3 and TRBJ1-6; D gene unclear. CDR3 in amino acids: CAIRTEYNSPLHF. The CDR3, as DNA: TGTGCCATCAGAACTGAGTATAATTCACCCCTCCACTTT.